This paragraph covers one TCR beta chain sequence. Its antigen is not identified. V was cut by 2 bases and J by 1 base, with 14 bases left in between. The V gene's germline CDR1 is GTSNPN and CDR2 SVGIG (reference sequence). The CDR3 consists of 15 residues. The study reverse transcribed the entire isolated RNA, so it sequenced expressed TCRB transcripts. Average reads for naive, central memory and regulatory T cell samples were several million. Only in-frame clones appear in the TCRdb table, and some are missing; sequencing was by immunoSEQ multiplex PCR. The sample contains some 640,000 clones, over 12% of which appear only once. The data are from a study of beta chain features in type 1 diabetes. Study findings and constraints: Small HLA sub-analyses could not settle whether HLA shapes TCRB rearrangement. All four CD4+ subsets of Type 1 diabetes patients contained TCRB CDR3s that were moderately but significantly shorter.

Input material: naive CD4+ T cells from blood. The chain joins TRBV30 to TRBJ1-1; perhaps TRBD1 as D (6 bases). This TCR was sampled from a young man with type 1 diabetes. For the CDR3, the DNA is TGTGCCTGGAGTCCGTCGGGACATCAGAACACTGAAGCTTTCTTT. As protein: CAWSPSGHQNTEAFF.